The 12 T cell receptor beta chains in this list originate from one sample, sequenced in a study of beta chain features in type 1 diabetes (dated by TCRdb to between 2018 and 2020). Overall study outcomes, separate from this receptor: Type 1 diabetes patients showed a moderate but significant shortening of TCRB CDR3 length in all four CD4+ subsets.

These TCRs' antigens remain unknown. Library preparation was by the immunoSEQ multiplex PCR assay. The High Capacity cDNA Reverse Transcription Kit was used to reverse transcribe all of the isolated RNA, meaning that expressed TCRB transcripts were what got sequenced. What TCRdb holds here is the immuneACCESS table cut down to in-frame rearrangements. Part of the clones is not present; checked against another copy, under half of the missing clones reflect an unresolved V gene, and the others are unexplained. This sample is represented by 640,000 or so clones; around an eighth of them were singletons. The ten largest account for approximately 0.02% of the sample. Sequencing was done on a sample of naive CD4+ T cells from blood. The sample's cell subset or site label, decoded: true naive CD4+ T cells. The receptors come from a man younger than 35 with type 1 diabetes.

The CDR3: CALPDQANYGYTF. Written as DNA, the CDR3 is TGTGCCTTACCGGACCAGGCTAACTATGGCTACACCTTC. The J gene is TRBJ1-2, the V gene TRBV30; no clear D gene. Germline CDR1 is GTSNPN and CDR2 is SVGIG (reference sequence). V lost 7 bases and J lost 0, with 12 bases in between. The CDR3 is 13 amino acids.

The CDR3 here is CASSSAGGGKNIQYF. The DNA of the CDR3 is TGCGCCAGCAGCTCTGCCGGGGGCGGCAAAAACATTCAGTACTTC. V usage is TRBV5-1 and J usage is TRBJ2-4; D possibly uses TRBD1 or TRBD2 (6 bases each). The CDR3 runs 15 residues. Trimming removed 3 bases from V and 3 bases from J, with 13 bases in between. Germline CDR1 reads SGHRS; CDR2 reads YFSETQ. Variable domain in full (rest from reference TRBV5-1 and TRBJ2-4): KAGVTQTPRYLIKTRGQQVTLSCSPISGHRSVSWYQQTPGQGLQFLFEYFSETQRNKGNFPGRFSGRQFSNSRSEMNVSTLELGDSALYLCASSSAGGGKNIQYFGAGTRLSVL.

This clone showed up just a few times. This rearrangement joins TRBV4-2 to TRBJ2-5; D is undetermined. The J call may be incorrect, as the DNA end agrees better with TRBJ2-7. Germline CDR1 and CDR2: LGHNA and YNFKEQ. The CDR3 spans 13 residues. The CDR3, as DNA: TGTGCCAGCAGCCAAGAAAGCCCCTACGAGCAGTACTTC. It is translated as CASSQESPYEQYF.

The DNA for the CDR3 is TGTGCCTGGGACATCGGCGGGGACGAGCAGTACTTC. This sequence encodes CAWDIGGDEQYF. The chain combines TRBV30 with TRBJ2-5, with a tentative D call TRBD2 (6 bases). The better agreement between TRBJ2-7 and the DNA end casts doubt on the J call. Germline-derived CDR1 and CDR2 are GTSNPN and SVGIG (reference sequence). The CDR3 extends over 12 amino acids.

This clone has a handful of counts. The J gene is TRBJ2-2, the V gene TRBV7-3; 8 bases are a match to TRBD1. CDR1 SGHTA and CDR2 FQGTGA come from the germline V gene. There are 16 residues in the CDR3. The junction had 5 bases not matched to a gene; V was cut back by 2 bases and J by 3 bases. The CDR3 sequence is CASSLQGAGYTGELFF. CDR3 coding DNA: TGTGCCAGCAGCTTACAGGGGGCCGGTTACACCGGGGAGCTGTTTTTT.

There are a few counts of this clone. The rearrangement uses TRBV14 and TRBJ1-2; perhaps TRBD1 as D (6 bases). V lost 5 bases and J lost 6, with 13 bases in between. The germline V gene has CDR1 SGHDN and CDR2 FVKESK. The CDR3 length is 13 residues. The DNA for the CDR3 is TGTGCCAGCAGCGATTCTGGGGGCAATGGCTACACCTTC. Translated, it gives CASSDSGGNGYTF. The complete variable domain, with remaining parts taken from reference TRBV14 and TRBJ1-2, reads EAGVTQFPSHSVIEKGQTVTLRCDPISGHDNLYWYRRVMGKEIKFLLHFVKESKQDESGMPNNRFLAERTGGTYSTLKVQPAELEDSGVYFCASSDSGGNGYTFGSGTRLTVV.

The V call is TRBV29-1, the J call TRBJ1-4; a weak D match, TRBD1 (6 bases). Looked up from germline, CDR1 is SQVTM and CDR2 is ANQGSEA. The V end was cut by 6 bases, the J end by 0 bases, with 20 bases between. The CDR3 is 17 residues long. The CDR3 DNA follows: TGCAGCGTCCCCGGGGGGCAGAAGCTGCCAACTAATGAAAAACTGTTTTTT. Protein product: CSVPGGQKLPTNEKLFF.

J is TRBJ2-1 and V is TRBV18; possibly TRBD1 or TRBD2 for D (5 bases each). Germline loops: CDR1 KGHSH, CDR2 LQKENI. Trimming removed 2 bases at V and 0 bases at J, with 8 bases between. The CDR3 totals 15 residues. The CDR3 loop reads CASSPRDGSYNEQFF. The CDR3, as DNA: TGTGCCAGCTCACCAAGGGACGGCTCCTACAATGAGCAGTTCTTC.

The rearrangement links TRBV7-8 to TRBJ1-1; D is perhaps TRBD1 (5 bases). Germline assignment: CDR1 SGHVS and CDR2 FQNEAQ. V was cut by 8 bases and J by 0 bases, with 13 bases left in between. This CDR3 has 14 residues. DNA for the CDR3: TGTGCCAGCCGGGGGGGTAACATGAACACTGAAGCTTTCTTT. It translates to CASRGGNMNTEAFF.

The J gene is TRBJ2-1, the V gene TRBV2; D is unclear. The CDR3 has 12 residues. Germline V gene data show CDR1 as SNHLY and CDR2 as FYNNEI. The ends were cut back, 6 bases at V and 13 bases at J, with 16 bases in the middle. CDR3: CASSPSPGPQFF. CDR3 in DNA: TGTGCCAGCAGCCCCTCCCCCGGGCCCCAGTTCTTC.

The chain recombines TRBV7-9 with TRBJ2-7; 7 bases match TRBD1. This CDR3 region has 13 residues. The J segment lost 3 bases and the V segment lost 2 bases, leaving 1 base of the junction unmatched. The germline V gene has CDR1 SEHNR and CDR2 FQNEAQ (reference sequence). CDR3 region: CASSLTGDYEQYF. As DNA, the CDR3 is TGTGCCAGCAGCTTAACAGGGGACTACGAGCAGTACTTC.

This clone showed up just a few times. This chain joins TRBV7-2 and TRBJ2-3; 7 positions match TRBD1. This CDR3 region has 14 residues. The germline gives CDR1 SGHTA, CDR2 FQGNSA. V shed 5 bases, J shed 3 bases, and the junction held 5 bases outside the gene matches. As DNA, the CDR3 is TGTGCCAGCAGCACAAGACAGGGTACAGATACGCAGTATTTT. It translates to CASSTRQGTDTQYF.